Listed here are 24 T cell receptor beta chains from one sample, sequenced in a study of T cells in Graves' hyperthyroidism and ophthalmopathy. The TCR beta CDR3 regions underwent amplification using RNA transcripts as the source. First-round RT-PCR of the TCR CDR3 relied on the HTBI primer set. Via MiXCR, TCRdb re-called the multiplex PCR reads, giving one row per CDR3 protein. The sample contains some 650,000 distinct CDR3 sequences, roughly 16% of which appear only once. The sequencing sample was made of blood. The receptors stem from a woman aged 40 to 50 with Graves' ophthalmopathy.

This clonotype occurred a few times. This chain connects TRBV4-2 to TRBJ2-2, with 10 positions matching TRBD1. Germline V gives CDR1 LGHNA, CDR2 YNFKEQ. The CDR3 totals 15 residues. V trimming: 3 bases; J trimming: 6 bases; junction bases outside the gene matches: 4. The CDR3 bases are TGTGCCAGCAGCCAGGGACAGGGGACCCCCGGGGAGCTGTTTTTT. It yields the protein CASSQGQGTPGELFF.

The J gene is TRBJ1-2, the V gene TRBV7-2, with TRBD1 matching 7 bases. The CDR3 consists of 14 residues. J lost 8 bases, V lost 8 bases, and 14 bases had no gene match. Germline lookup yields CDR1 SGHTA and CDR2 FQGNSA. CDR3: CASGPYRDSKGYTF. The CDR3 DNA reads as TGTGCCAGCGGACCATACCGGGACAGTAAAGGCTACACCTTC.

This clonotype was counted ten times or more. The chain recombines TRBV27 with TRBJ2-7; the match to TRBD1 covers 10 bases. There are 15 residues in the CDR3. The junction had 7 bases not matched to a gene; V was cut back by 4 bases and J by 4 bases. Germline CDR1 is MNHEY and CDR2 is SMNVEV (reference sequence). CDR3 nucleotide sequence: TGTGCCAGCAGTTCCGCCGGGGACAGGGGTTACGAGCAGTACTTC. It translates to CASSSAGDRGYEQYF.

This clonotype was seen more than once but under ten times. The chain employs TRBV10-3 and TRBJ2-2, with unresolved D. Trimming stripped 2 bases from V and 4 bases from J, with 11 bases between. This CDR3 is built from 15 residues. Germline loops: CDR1 ENHRY, CDR2 SYGVKD. The CDR3 spells CAISERSLATGELFF. CDR3 coding DNA: TGTGCCATCAGTGAGAGGTCACTTGCCACCGGGGAGCTGTTTTTT.

This clonotype turned up a few times. This chain joins TRBV18 and TRBJ2-7; D might be TRBD1 (6 bases). CDR1 is KGHSH and CDR2 is LQKENI in the germline V gene. Trimming took off 0 bases at V and 3 bases at J, with 15 bases between the two ends. The CDR3 totals 16 residues. CDR3 loop: CASSPPIGQNVYEQYF. For the CDR3, the DNA is TGTGCCAGCTCACCACCGATCGGACAGAACGTCTACGAGCAGTACTTC.

This clonotype appeared many times. The CDR3 reads CASSSGLAGSEQFF. The CDR3 coding sequence is TGCGCCAGCAGCTCGGGACTAGCGGGCTCGGAGCAGTTCTTC. The gene calls are TRBV5-1 and TRBJ2-1, with 12 bases fitting TRBD2. Germline lookup yields CDR1 SGHRS and CDR2 YFSETQ. V lost 3 bases to trimming and J lost 10 bases; unmatched junction nucleotides: 5. The CDR3 sequence is 14 residues long.

The sample holds a few counts of this clonotype. V gene TRBV5-8 combines with J gene TRBJ2-1, with 8 bases lining up with TRBD2. CDR1 SGHTS and CDR2 YDEGEE come from the germline V gene. The ends lost 5 bases at V and 9 bases at J; junction bases unmatched: 19. The CDR3 covers 17 residues. In DNA, the CDR3 is TGTGCCAGCAGTTTAACCGGGACTAGTGGAACAGACGGTGAGCAGTTCTTC. Its translation is CASSLTGTSGTDGEQFF.

This clonotype was counted a few times. J is TRBJ1-4 and V is TRBV2; D is unresolved. Deletions cut 6 bases from V and 0 bases from J, with 8 bases between. Germline lookup yields CDR1 SNHLY and CDR2 FYNNEI. The CDR3 sequence is 14 residues long. Here the CDR3 DNA reads TGTGCCAGCAGGACGGCATCAACTAATGAAAAACTGTTTTTT. Translating gives CASRTASTNEKLFF.

This clonotype occurred many times. The chain has TRBV2 and TRBJ2-7, with TRBD2 matching over 9 bases. This CDR3 spans 15 amino acids. CDR1 and CDR2 (germline): SNHLY, FYNNEI. The V and J ends lost 4 bases and 4 bases, in that order; junction bases with no gene match: 8. CDR3 DNA sequence: TGTGCCAGCAGTGGAACCGGGACTAGCAAATACGAGCAGTACTTC. Residues: CASSGTGTSKYEQYF.

This sequence joins TRBV10-3 and TRBJ2-3; D tentatively fits TRBD1 or TRBD2 (5 bases each). The length of the CDR3 is 13 residues. From germline, CDR1 is ENHRY and CDR2 SYGVKD. The ends were cut back, 7 bases at V and 3 bases at J, with 11 bases in the middle. The DNA of the CDR3 is TGTGCCATCATGGGGGTAGGAACAGATACGCAGTATTTT. Translation: CAIMGVGTDTQYF.

This clonotype was counted a single time. The genes are TRBV19 and TRBJ1-5; D may be TRBD1 (5 bases). The V and J ends lost 4 bases and 2 bases respectively, with 15 bases between them. From germline, CDR1 is LNHDA and CDR2 SQIVND (reference sequence). The CDR3 extends over 16 amino acids. This CDR3 reads CASSNQVGGGNQPQHF. The CDR3 DNA follows: TGTGCCAGTAGTAACCAGGTTGGGGGAGGCAATCAGCCCCAGCATTTT.

This clonotype appeared many times. The chain combines TRBV5-1 with TRBJ2-3; 16 positions match TRBD2. V lost 3 bases to trimming and J lost 1 base; unmatched junction nucleotides: 2. The V gene's germline CDR1 is SGHRS and CDR2 YFSETQ. The CDR3 is made up of 17 amino acids. CDR3: CASSSGLAGGGTDTQYF. The CDR3 bases are TGCGCCAGCAGCTCGGGACTAGCGGGGGGGGGCACAGATACGCAGTATTTT. Looking up the rest from reference TRBV5-1 and TRBJ2-3 gives the full variable domain: KAGVTQTPRYLIKTRGQQVTLSCSPISGHRSVSWYQQTPGQGLQFLFEYFSETQRNKGNFPGRFSGRQFSNSRSEMNVSTLELGDSALYLCASSSGLAGGGTDTQYFGPGTRLTVL.

In this sample, this clonotype turned up a few times. This may be a read error: a much more frequent sequence differs by one nucleotide. The chain uses TRBV3-1 and TRBJ1-1; D is undetermined. Per germline, CDR1 LGHDT and CDR2 YNNKEL (reference sequence). The CDR3 spans 14 residues. Deletions cut 0 bases from V and 4 bases from J, with 9 bases between. The CDR3 DNA reads as TGTGCCAGCAGCCAAGATTTGACGGGCACTGAAGCTTTCTTT. Protein sequence: CASSQDLTGTEAFF.

The sample holds many counts of this clonotype. The chain links TRBV28 to TRBJ1-4; tentatively, D is TRBD1 (5 bases). The CDR3 spans 16 residues. Germline V CDR1 and CDR2: MDHEN, SYDVKM. V lost 6 bases and J lost 3, with 17 bases in between. The DNA for the CDR3 is TGTGCCAGCAGCTTAAGGAGGGGAAAGTCTAATGAAAAACTGTTTTTT. Residues: CASSLRRGKSNEKLFF.

This chain links TRBV12-3 or TRBV12-4 with TRBJ1-3; D gene uncertain. Trimming pared 6 bases from V and 2 bases from J, leaving 8 bases between. CDR3 size: 13 residues. In DNA form, the CDR3 reads TGTGCCAGCAGAACCATCACTGGAAACACCATATATTTT. It codes for CASRTITGNTIYF.

This chain connects TRBV7-3 to TRBJ1-4, with a weak D call TRBD1 (5 bases). The length of the CDR3 is 15 residues. The germline V gene has CDR1 SGHTA and CDR2 FQGTGA. The V end lost 1 base, the J end lost 5 bases, and 11 bases lay between the germline ends. CDR3 region: CASSLSGGNNEKLFF. The CDR3 DNA follows: TGTGCCAGCAGCTTAAGTGGGGGAAACAATGAAAAACTGTTTTTT. The full variable domain, rest sourced from reference TRBV7-3 and TRBJ1-4, is GAGVSQTPSNKVTEKGKYVELRCDPISGHTALYWYRQSLGQGPEFLIYFQGTGAADDSGLPNDRFFAVRPEGSVSTLKIQRTERGDSAVYLCASSLSGGNNEKLFFGSGTQLSVL.

This clonotype was observed at least ten times. This chain connects TRBV7-3 to TRBJ2-1; 9 nucleotides line up with TRBD2. The V gene's germline CDR1 is SGHTA and CDR2 FQGTGA. Losses at the gene ends were 3 bases for V and 9 bases for J; bases not matched to a gene: 9. This CDR3 spans 15 amino acids. The CDR3: CASSFGGGAKGEQFF. Written as DNA, the CDR3 is TGTGCCAGCAGCTTCGGCGGGGGGGCCAAGGGTGAGCAGTTCTTC.

There are many counts of this clonotype. The chain uses TRBV28 and TRBJ2-7, with 9 bases fitting TRBD1. The CDR3 runs to 14 residues. CDR1 and CDR2 (germline): MDHEN, SYDVKM. J gave up 5 bases and V 3 bases, and 5 bases lay outside the gene matches. The CDR3 sequence is CASSFGDRENEQYF. CDR3 bases: TGTGCCAGCAGTTTTGGGGACAGGGAGAACGAGCAGTACTTC.

In this sample, this clonotype turned up many times. The rearrangement uses TRBV18 and TRBJ2-3, with a tentative D call TRBD1 (5 bases). CDR1 and CDR2 (germline): KGHSH, LQKENI. This CDR3 comprises 14 residues. Trimming removed 2 bases from V and 1 base from J, with 7 bases in between. The CDR3 region is CASSPSTGTDTQYF. As DNA, the CDR3 is TGTGCCAGCTCACCATCGACAGGCACAGATACGCAGTATTTT.

This clonotype was seen more than once but under ten times. The chain couples TRBV12-3 or TRBV12-4 to TRBJ1-3; D gene ambiguous. V was clipped by 5 bases and J by 0 bases, with 8 bases between them. There are 14 residues in the CDR3. CDR3 coding DNA: TGTGCCAGCAGTCCATACAACTCTGGAAACACCATATATTTT. Its protein is CASSPYNSGNTIYF.

The V and J genes are TRBV5-1 and TRBJ2-3; D is possibly TRBD1 (5 bases). This CDR3 is 15 amino acids long. Germline-derived CDR1 and CDR2 are SGHRS and YFSETQ. The V and J ends lost 0 bases and 0 bases respectively, with 8 bases between them. The CDR3 nucleotides are TGCGCCAGCAGCTTGGAGCAGGGTAGCACAGATACGCAGTATTTT. Amino acid sequence: CASSLEQGSTDTQYF.

This clonotype was found many times. The chain couples TRBV9 to TRBJ2-2, with D maybe TRBD1 (5 bases). V lost 2 bases, J lost 2 bases, and 10 bases lay in between. Looked up from germline, CDR1 is SGDLS and CDR2 is YYNGEE. CDR3 size: 15 residues. CDR3 sequence: CASSVLGLNTGELFF. CDR3 in DNA: TGTGCCAGCAGCGTCCTGGGGCTAAACACCGGGGAGCTGTTTTTT.

V gene TRBV5-5 combines with J gene TRBJ2-7, with unresolved D. Germline V gene data show CDR1 as SGHKS and CDR2 as YYEKEE (reference sequence). Between the trimmed V and J ends, which lost 2 bases and 4 bases, there was a span of 13 bases. The CDR3 sequence is 14 residues long. CDR3 sequence: CASSFELGIYEQYF. The CDR3, as DNA: TGTGCCAGCAGCTTTGAACTCGGCATATACGAGCAGTACTTC.

The sample holds a few counts of this clonotype. The chain employs TRBV19 and TRBJ2-5; 8 bases map to TRBD2. Germline assignment: CDR1 LNHDA and CDR2 SQIVND (reference sequence). V shed 8 bases and J 0 bases; nucleotides not matched to a gene: 8. The CDR3 totals 15 residues. CDR3 sequence (DNA): TGTGCCAGTGCAAACGGGGGGGGATACCAAGAGACCCAGTACTTC. Its protein product is CASANGGGYQETQYF.